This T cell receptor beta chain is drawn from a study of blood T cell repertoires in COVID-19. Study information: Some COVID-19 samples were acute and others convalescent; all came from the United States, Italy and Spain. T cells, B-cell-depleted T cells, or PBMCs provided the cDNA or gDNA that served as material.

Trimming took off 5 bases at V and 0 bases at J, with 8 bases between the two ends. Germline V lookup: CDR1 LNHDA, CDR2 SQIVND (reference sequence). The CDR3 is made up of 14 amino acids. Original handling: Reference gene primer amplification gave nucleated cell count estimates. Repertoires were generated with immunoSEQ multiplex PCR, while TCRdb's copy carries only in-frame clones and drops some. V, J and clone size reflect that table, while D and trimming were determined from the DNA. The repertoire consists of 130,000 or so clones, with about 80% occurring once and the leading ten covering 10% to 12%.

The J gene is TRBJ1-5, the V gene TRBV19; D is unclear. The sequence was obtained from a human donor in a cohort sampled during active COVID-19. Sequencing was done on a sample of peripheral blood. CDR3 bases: TGTGCCAGTAGTCCTCGGGGTAGCAATCAGCCCCAGCATTTT. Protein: CASSPRGSNQPQHF.